These T cell receptor beta chains were read from a single sample in a study of blood T cell repertoires in COVID-19. Libraries were prepared by immunoSEQ multiplex PCR; TCRdb keeps only in-frame clonotypes and omits some of them. Of some 150,000 clones listed, roughly 84% are singletons. Sequencing was done on a sample of PBMCs or T cells enriched from blood (not recorded which). The receptors here all came from a woman between 45 and 60 years old who had been exposed to COVID-19. Each CDR3 is given with its conserved first and last residue. The order of the fields is CDR3 protein, CDR3 DNA, J gene, D gene, clone size, V gene. D genes are given only for firm matches. Clone size appears in some rows only: once, few, many, or a class for an expanded clone.

CDR3: CASRGAGAYQPQHF; DNA: TGTGCCAGCAGGGGAGCAGGGGCTTATCAGCCCCAGCATTTT; J: TRBJ1-5; D: -; size: -; V: TRBV6-5
CDR3: CASSQPPGQGDEQYF; DNA: TGTGCCAGCAGCCAACCACCCGGACAGGGGGACGAGCAGTACTTC; J: TRBJ2-7; D: TRBD1; size: -; V: TRBV7-2
CDR3: CASRLIWTGAGAGELFF; DNA: TGTGCCAGCAGACTAATCTGGACAGGGGCCGGGGCCGGGGAGCTGTTTTTT; J: TRBJ2-2; D: TRBD1; size: -; V: TRBV27
CDR3: CATQDRAGSNQPQHF; DNA: TGTGCCACCCAAGACAGGGCGGGGAGCAATCAGCCCCAGCATTTT; J: TRBJ1-5; D: TRBD1; size: few; V: TRBV27
CDR3: CASSLAGGLAGTDTQYF; DNA: TGTGCCAGCAGCCTTGCGGGGGGCCTAGCGGGGACAGATACGCAGTATTTT; J: TRBJ2-3; D: TRBD2; size: -; V: TRBV28
CDR3: CASSPAGTGRRNEQFF; DNA: TGTGCCAGCAGCCCAGCCGGGACAGGGAGACGAAATGAGCAGTTCTTC; J: TRBJ2-1; D: TRBD1; size: -; V: TRBV7-8
CDR3: CASSTHRDSNTGELFF; DNA: TGTGCCAGCAGTACCCACAGGGATTCGAACACCGGGGAGCTGTTTTTT; J: TRBJ2-2; D: -; size: -; V: TRBV6-7
CDR3: CASAYTGVRTEAFF; DNA: TGTGCCAGCGCATATACAGGGGTAAGAACTGAAGCTTTCTTT; J: TRBJ1-1; D: TRBD1; size: -; V: TRBV2
CDR3: CASSLGGSSDSPLHF; DNA: TGTGCCAGCAGCTTAGGAGGTTCGAGCGATTCACCCCTCCACTTT; J: TRBJ1-6; D: -; size: -; V: TRBV7-2
CDR3: CASRDRTGRGTPLHF; DNA: TGTGCCAGCAGAGACCGGACAGGGAGGGGGACACCCCTCCACTTT; J: TRBJ1-6; D: TRBD1; size: -; V: TRBV28
CDR3: CASYGRGARSYNEQFF; DNA: TGTGCCAGCTATGGCCGGGGGGCCCGCTCCTACAATGAGCAGTTCTTC; J: TRBJ2-1; D: -; size: -; V: TRBV3-1/TRBV3-2
CDR3: CASSPGTGGYYEQYF; DNA: TGTGCCAGTAGTCCCGGGACAGGGGGATACTACGAGCAGTACTTC; J: TRBJ2-7; D: TRBD1; size: -; V: TRBV19
CDR3: CASSFSNYGYTF; DNA: TGTGCCAGCAGCTTTTCGAACTATGGCTACACCTTC; J: TRBJ1-2; D: -; size: -; V: TRBV13
CDR3: CATSRAGPDRSPLHF; DNA: TGTGCCACCAGCAGAGCGGGGCCAGACAGGTCACCCCTCCACTTT; J: TRBJ1-6; D: -; size: -; V: TRBV15
CDR3: CASSVRPGTASTDTQYF; DNA: TGTGCCAGTAGTGTAAGACCCGGGACAGCAAGCACAGATACGCAGTATTTT; J: TRBJ2-3; D: TRBD1; size: -; V: TRBV19
CDR3: CASSQLDRVNTEAFF; DNA: TGCGCCAGCAGCCAATTGGACAGGGTGAACACTGAAGCTTTCTTT; J: TRBJ1-1; D: TRBD1; size: -; V: TRBV4-3
CDR3: CSASDRALAFF; DNA: TGCAGTGCTAGTGACAGGGCGTTAGCTTTCTTT; J: TRBJ1-1; D: TRBD1; size: -; V: TRBV20-1
CDR3: CASSPQIRRLDYEQYF; DNA: TGTGCCAGCAGCCCCCAAATAAGGCGGTTGGACTACGAGCAGTACTTC; J: TRBJ2-7; D: -; size: -; V: TRBV9
CDR3: CASSLGLADNEQFF; DNA: TGTGCCAGCAGTTTAGGACTAGCGGACAATGAGCAGTTCTTC; J: TRBJ2-1; D: TRBD2; size: -; V: TRBV27
CDR3: CSVATGGSYGYTF; DNA: TGCAGCGTGGCCACAGGGGGCTCCTATGGCTACACCTTC; J: TRBJ1-2; D: TRBD1; size: few; V: TRBV29-1
CDR3: CASTQLRGEKLFF; DNA: TGTGCCAGTACCCAGTTGCGAGGTGAAAAACTGTTTTTT; J: TRBJ1-4; D: -; size: -; V: TRBV19
CDR3: CASSLGQGKRNYEQYF; DNA: TGTGCCAGCAGTCTCGGACAGGGTAAAAGGAACTACGAGCAGTACTTC; J: TRBJ2-7; D: TRBD1; size: -; V: TRBV27
CDR3: CASSLILAGLPDNEQFF; DNA: TGTGCCAGCAGTTTAATCCTAGCGGGGCTACCTGACAATGAGCAGTTCTTC; J: TRBJ2-1; D: TRBD2; size: -; V: TRBV27
CDR3: CASSLGPRDEQYF; DNA: TGTGCCAGCAGCTTAGGACCCAGGGACGAGCAGTACTTC; J: TRBJ2-7; D: -; size: few; V: TRBV7-2
CDR3: CASSLGQGVQPQHF; DNA: TGTGCCAGCAGCCTCGGACAGGGTGTGCAGCCCCAGCATTTT; J: TRBJ1-5; D: TRBD1; size: few; V: TRBV7-8
CDR3: CASSLRDSGGADTQYF; DNA: TGTGCCAGCAGCCTACGCGACAGCGGGGGGGCAGATACGCAGTATTTT; J: TRBJ2-3; D: TRBD2; size: -; V: TRBV14
CDR3: CASSIGTGRVTQYF; DNA: TGTGCCAGTAGTATAGGAACGGGGAGGGTGACCCAGTACTTC; J: TRBJ2-5; D: TRBD2; size: -; V: TRBV19
CDR3: CASSPRVGGGSGNTIYF; DNA: TGTGCCAGCTCACCCCGGGTAGGGGGCGGCTCTGGAAACACCATATATTTT; J: TRBJ1-3; D: TRBD1; size: -; V: TRBV18
CDR3: CASGQGDTEAFF; DNA: TGTGCCAGTGGACAGGGGGACACTGAAGCTTTCTTT; J: TRBJ1-1; D: TRBD1; size: -; V: TRBV19
CDR3: CASSFGQGAYGYTF; DNA: TGTGCCAGCAGCTTCGGACAGGGTGCCTATGGCTACACCTTC; J: TRBJ1-2; D: TRBD1; size: -; V: TRBV5-6
CDR3: CASSYNGEMETQYF; DNA: TGTGCCAGCAGTTATAACGGGGAGATGGAGACCCAGTACTTC; J: TRBJ2-5; D: -; size: -; V: TRBV6-2/TRBV6-3
CDR3: CAISRLLGPQGGYTF; DNA: TGTGCCATCAGCCGACTTTTGGGGCCCCAAGGAGGCTACACCTTC; J: TRBJ1-2; D: -; size: -; V: TRBV10-3
CDR3: CASSEVTGVTYEQYF; DNA: TGTGCCAGCAGTGAAGTGACAGGGGTTACCTACGAGCAGTACTTC; J: TRBJ2-7; D: TRBD1; size: -; V: TRBV6-1
CDR3: CASSVKGAYNSPLHF; DNA: TGTGCCAGCAGCGTAAAGGGAGCCTATAATTCACCCCTCCACTTT; J: TRBJ1-6; D: -; size: few; V: TRBV9
CDR3: CASSQDRDQLFF; DNA: TGTGCCAGCAGCCAAGATCGGGATCAACTGTTTTTT; J: TRBJ1-4; D: -; size: few; V: TRBV4-2
CDR3: CASSLARGSPLHF; DNA: TGTGCCAGCAGCTTAGCACGGGGTTCACCCCTCCACTTT; J: TRBJ1-6; D: -; size: -; V: TRBV7-2
CDR3: CASTYDRAVGTQYF; DNA: TGTGCCAGTACTTACGACAGGGCGGTGGGTACGCAGTATTTT; J: TRBJ2-3; D: TRBD1; size: -; V: TRBV19
CDR3: CASSRGSGANVLTF; DNA: TGTGCCAGCAGTAGGGGTTCCGGGGCCAACGTCCTGACTTTC; J: TRBJ2-6; D: -; size: -; V: TRBV27
CDR3: CASSPATGFAVGSAFF; DNA: TGTGCCAGCAGTCCTGCTACAGGGTTTGCTGTCGGTTCAGCTTTCTTT; J: TRBJ1-1; D: -; size: -; V: TRBV9
CDR3: CASSPGYGYTF; DNA: TGCGCCAGCTCCCCGGGTTATGGCTACACCTTC; J: TRBJ1-2; D: -; size: once; V: TRBV10-2
CDR3: CASSRQGASNQPQHF; DNA: TGTGCCAGTAGTAGACAGGGGGCAAGCAATCAGCCCCAGCATTTT; J: TRBJ1-5; D: TRBD1; size: -; V: TRBV19
CDR3: CASSLSQIMNTEAFF; DNA: TGCGCCAGCAGCCTTTCACAAATTATGAACACTGAAGCTTTCTTT; J: TRBJ1-1; D: -; size: -; V: TRBV5-1
CDR3: CASSLGTALNTEAFF; DNA: TGTGCCAGCAGCCTTGGGACAGCGTTGAACACTGAAGCTTTCTTT; J: TRBJ1-1; D: TRBD1; size: -; V: TRBV7-9
CDR3: CASSTKDRPGQGLPRQAYEQYF; DNA: TGTGCCAGCAGCACCAAAGACCGCCCGGGACAGGGATTGCCCCGACAGGCCTACGAGCAGTACTTC; J: TRBJ2-7; D: -; size: few; V: TRBV21-1
CDR3: CASSLAGTSGANVLTF; DNA: TGTGCCAGCAGCTTAGCGGGGACATCTGGGGCCAACGTCCTGACTTTC; J: TRBJ2-6; D: -; size: -; V: TRBV7-2
CDR3: CASSPRRTQEETQYF; DNA: TGTGCCAGCTCACCCCGGAGGACCCAAGAGGAGACCCAGTACTTC; J: TRBJ2-5; D: -; size: -; V: TRBV18